A selection of T cell receptor beta chains follows, all from one sample in a study of cytomegalovirus exposure and HLA in healthy donors. Sequencing was performed with immunoSEQ multiplex PCR; in TCRdb, only in-frame clones are kept and a portion is missing. The profile shows 35,000 to 45,000 clones, roughly 47% of them singletons. Sequenced material: PBMCs. All receptors come from a human donor in good health. Each CDR3 is given with its conserved first and last residue. Fields, in order: V gene, D gene, clone size, J gene, CDR3 protein, CDR3 DNA. A D gene is named only where the DNA matches it firmly. Clone size is shown for a subset of rows, as once, few, many or a class of expanded clone.

>TRBV27|.|few|TRBJ2-5
CASSGVRGYQETQYF
TGTGCCAGCAGCGGAGTAAGAGGGTACCAAGAGACCCAGTACTTC
>TRBV6-6|.|.|TRBJ1-6
CASSYVDRSNSPLHF
TGTGCCAGCAGTTACGTCGACAGGTCCAATTCACCCCTCCACTTT
>TRBV27|TRBD1|few|TRBJ1-2
CASTFRGQGSYGYTF
TGTGCCAGCACTTTCCGGGGACAGGGTTCCTATGGCTACACCTTC
>TRBV7-9|.|.|TRBJ2-7
CASSQVGGGGEQYF
TGTGCCAGCAGCCAGGTGGGTGGGGGCGGTGAGCAGTACTTC
>TRBV10-3|.|.|TRBJ1-3
CAIAPTVSGNTIYF
TGTGCCATCGCCCCGACAGTCTCTGGAAACACCATATATTTT
>TRBV30|.|.|TRBJ1-4
CAWSVLRTSRGRDEKLFF
TGTGCCTGGAGTGTACTACGAACATCCCGGGGGAGGGATGAAAAACTGTTTTTT
>TRBV7-2|TRBD1|.|TRBJ1-6
CASSLKQGWDSPLHF
TGTGCCAGCAGCTTAAAACAGGGGTGGGATTCACCCCTCCACTTT
>TRBV4-2|TRBD2|.|TRBJ2-7
CASSQEASGPYEQYF
TGTGCCAGCAGCCAAGAGGCTAGCGGGCCCTACGAGCAGTACTTC
>TRBV7-2|.|.|TRBJ2-3
CASSVVGRGTRSSTDTQYF
TGTGCCAGCAGCGTCGTTGGGCGGGGAACCCGCTCTAGCACAGATACGCAGTATTTT
>TRBV5-4|.|.|TRBJ2-7
CASSPGVGGGLYEQYF
TGTGCCAGCAGCCCGGGGGTTGGAGGGGGCCTCTACGAGCAGTACTTC
>TRBV6-5|.|few|TRBJ1-1
CASRSRRALNTEAFF
TGTGCCAGCAGAAGCAGGCGGGCGCTGAACACTGAAGCTTTCTTT
>TRBV23-1|.|few|TRBJ2-7
CASSQSNRTDKTGSYEQYF
TGCGCCAGCAGTCAATCCAATCGGACGGACAAAACTGGCTCCTACGAGCAGTACTTC
>TRBV11-1|.|.|TRBJ1-6
CASSLREPNSPLHF
TGTGCCAGCAGCTTGCGAGAGCCTAATTCACCCCTCCACTTT
>TRBV5-6|.|.|TRBJ2-6
CASSLRGSGANVLTF
TGTGCCAGCAGCTTGCGGGGCTCTGGGGCCAACGTCCTGACTTTC
>TRBV7-9|.|.|TRBJ1-3
CASSRQVGSGNTIYF
TGTGCCAGCAGCCGACAGGTCGGCTCTGGAAACACCATATATTTT
>TRBV18|.|few|TRBJ1-1
CASSPSIPQGNTEAFF
TGTGCCAGCTCACCCTCGATCCCCCAGGGGAACACTGAAGCTTTCTTT
>TRBV19|TRBD1|.|TRBJ1-5
CASRGGQGGNQPQHF
TGTGCCAGTAGGGGGGGACAGGGAGGGAATCAGCCCCAGCATTTT
>TRBV6-4|TRBD2|few|TRBJ2-2
CASSDEASGNTGELFF
TGTGCCAGCAGTGACGAGGCTAGCGGGAACACCGGGGAGCTGTTTTTT
>TRBV6-5|.|.|TRBJ1-1
CASSRPQGTSEAFF
TGTGCCAGCAGTAGACCACAGGGTACGTCTGAAGCTTTCTTT
>TRBV5-1|.|.|TRBJ1-1
CASSSDIYTEAFF
TGCGCCAGCAGCTCCGACATTTACACTGAAGCTTTCTTT
>TRBV5-4|TRBD1|.|TRBJ2-2
CASSPQGAPNTGELFF
TGTGCCAGCAGCCCACAGGGGGCGCCGAACACCGGGGAGCTGTTTTTT
>TRBV9|.|.|TRBJ2-2
CASSVTSTGELFF
TGTGCCAGCAGCGTTACCAGCACCGGGGAGCTGTTTTTT
>TRBV27|TRBD1|.|TRBJ2-7
CASSPFGGWGQGVSHEQYF
TGTGCCAGCAGCCCTTTCGGTGGTTGGGGACAGGGGGTTTCCCACGAGCAGTACTTC
>TRBV10-3|TRBD1|.|TRBJ1-2
CAIGKTGGGLNYGYTF
TGTGCCATCGGGAAAACAGGGGGGGGTTTGAACTATGGCTACACCTTC
>TRBV28|.|.|TRBJ2-2
CASSLWGTGAGELFF
TGTGCCAGCAGTTTGTGGGGGACGGGGGCCGGGGAGCTGTTTTTT
>TRBV7-9|TRBD1|few|TRBJ2-4
CASSLLRLDRDENIQYF
TGTGCCAGCAGCTTACTTCGGCTAGACAGGGATGAGAACATTCAGTACTTC
>TRBV19|.|.|TRBJ2-7
CASSIGQANSYEQYF
TGTGCCAGTAGTATCGGCCAGGCTAACTCCTACGAGCAGTACTTC
>TRBV29-1|.|few|TRBJ1-1
CSVVAGGNTEAFF
TGCAGCGTTGTTGCAGGAGGGAACACTGAAGCTTTCTTT
>TRBV7-9|.|.|TRBJ1-3
CASRRGSGNTIYF
TGTGCCAGCAGACGGGGTTCTGGAAACACCATATATTTT
>TRBV7-3|TRBD2|.|TRBJ2-1
CASSFRAGAYNEQFF
TGTGCCAGCAGCTTTAGAGCGGGGGCATACAATGAGCAGTTCTTC
>TRBV14|.|.|TRBJ2-7
CASSKPGIDNEQYF
TGTGCCAGCAGCAAACCCGGGATCGACAACGAGCAGTACTTC
>TRBV9|TRBD2|.|TRBJ2-2
CASSARSGGTGELFF
TGTGCCAGCAGCGCCCGATCGGGAGGCACCGGGGAGCTGTTTTTT
>TRBV20-1|.|.|TRBJ1-2
CSAYREYGYTF
TGCAGTGCATACAGGGAGTATGGCTACACCTTC
>TRBV5-1|.|.|TRBJ1-4
CASSLAAGTNEKLFF
TGCGCCAGCAGCTTGGCGGCAGGGACTAATGAAAAACTGTTTTTT
>TRBV7-3|TRBD1|once|TRBJ2-6
CASSGTAGANVLTF
TGTGCCAGCAGCGGGACAGCCGGGGCCAACGTCCTGACTTTC
>TRBV28|.|.|TRBJ1-6
CASSFPDSKNSPLHF
TGTGCCAGCAGTTTTCCCGACAGTAAAAATTCACCCCTCCACTTT
>TRBV7-9|.|.|TRBJ1-1
CASSLAPAGEAFF
TGTGCCAGCAGCTTAGCGCCGGCAGGTGAAGCTTTCTTT
>TRBV7-3|.|.|TRBJ2-7
CASSLLRGSDEQYF
TGTGCCAGCAGCTTACTACGGGGGTCGGACGAGCAGTACTTC
>TRBV4-2|TRBD1|.|TRBJ1-1
CASSQAGGQWLNTEAFF
TGTGCCAGCAGCCAAGCCGGGGGACAGTGGCTGAACACTGAAGCTTTCTTT
>TRBV27|.|once|TRBJ2-7
CASSLSIGLPSSEQYF
TGTGCCAGCAGTTTATCTATAGGACTCCCGTCAAGCGAGCAGTACTTC
>TRBV29-1|.|few|TRBJ1-5
CSVVTDVSNQPQHF
TGCAGCGTTGTTACAGATGTTAGCAATCAGCCCCAGCATTTT
>TRBV25-1|TRBD2|few|TRBJ2-7
CASAGTSGAVDPQYF
TGTGCCAGCGCCGGGACTAGCGGGGCGGTGGATCCGCAGTACTTC
>TRBV6-5|TRBD1|many|TRBJ1-4
CASRQGSREKLFF
TGTGCCAGCCGACAGGGGTCTAGGGAAAAACTGTTTTTT
>TRBV6-5|TRBD1|.|TRBJ2-7
CASIGTGGLVKQYF
TGTGCCAGCATCGGGACAGGGGGTCTTGTCAAGCAGTACTTC
>TRBV7-9|TRBD2|.|TRBJ2-3
CASSLATSGSDTQYF
TGTGCCAGCAGCTTAGCAACTAGCGGGAGCGATACGCAGTATTTT
>TRBV7-6|.|.|TRBJ2-3
CASSSDWRGTKADTQYF
TGTGCCAGCAGCTCTGACTGGCGGGGTACCAAGGCAGATACGCAGTATTTT
>TRBV2|.|few|TRBJ1-2
CASSEGSRGYTF
TGTGCCAGCAGTGAAGGGTCACGGGGCTACACCTTC
>TRBV7-3|.|.|TRBJ2-2
CASSLLGQGGTGELFF
TGTGCCAGCAGCTTATTGGGGCAGGGTGGCACCGGGGAGCTGTTTTTT
>TRBV20-1|.|.|TRBJ2-3
CSGQGDTQYF
TGCAGTGGCCAGGGTGATACGCAGTATTTT
>TRBV5-1|.|.|TRBJ2-5
CASSVVTGREQETQYF
TGCGCCAGCAGCGTAGTAACAGGGAGGGAACAAGAGACCCAGTACTTC
>TRBV18|TRBD1|few|TRBJ2-7
CASSSTTGGWGEQYF
TGTGCCAGCTCATCGACGACAGGGGGCTGGGGCGAGCAGTACTTC
>TRBV5-1|TRBD2|few|TRBJ2-1
CASSLGREGNNEQFF
TGCGCCAGCAGCTTGGGGCGGGAGGGAAACAATGAGCAGTTCTTC
>TRBV27|.|few|TRBJ1-2
CASSPNRDRGYTF
TGTGCCAGCAGTCCCAACAGGGATCGAGGCTACACCTTC
>TRBV11-3|.|.|TRBJ2-3
CASSYITQDTQYF
TGTGCCAGCAGCTACATTACCCAAGATACGCAGTATTTT
>TRBV6-4|TRBD1|.|TRBJ1-1
CASSLRGGGASEAFF
TGTGCCAGCAGTCTGAGAGGAGGGGGCGCTTCTGAAGCTTTCTTT